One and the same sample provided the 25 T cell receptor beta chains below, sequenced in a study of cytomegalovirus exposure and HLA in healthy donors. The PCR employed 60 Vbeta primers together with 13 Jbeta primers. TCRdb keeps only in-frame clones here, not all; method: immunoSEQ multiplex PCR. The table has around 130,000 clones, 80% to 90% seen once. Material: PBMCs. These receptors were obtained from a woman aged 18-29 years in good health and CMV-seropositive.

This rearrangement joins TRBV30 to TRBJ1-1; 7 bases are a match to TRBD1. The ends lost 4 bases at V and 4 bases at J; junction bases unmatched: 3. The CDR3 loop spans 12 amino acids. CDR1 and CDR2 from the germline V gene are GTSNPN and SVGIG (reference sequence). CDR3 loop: CAWNAGGTEAFF. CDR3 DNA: TGTGCCTGGAACGCAGGGGGCACTGAAGCTTTCTTT. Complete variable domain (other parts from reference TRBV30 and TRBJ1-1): SQTIHQWPATLVQPVGSPLSLECTVEGTSNPNLYWYRQAAGRGLQLLFYSVGIGQISSEVPQNLSASRPQDRQFILSSKKLLLSDSGFYLCAWNAGGTEAFFGQGTRLTVV.

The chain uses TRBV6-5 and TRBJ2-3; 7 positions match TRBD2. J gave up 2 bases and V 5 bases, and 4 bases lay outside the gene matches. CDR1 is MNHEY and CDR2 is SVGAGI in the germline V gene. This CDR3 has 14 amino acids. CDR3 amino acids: CASSRRLATDTQYF. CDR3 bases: TGTGCCAGCAGTCGAAGACTAGCCACAGATACGCAGTATTTT.

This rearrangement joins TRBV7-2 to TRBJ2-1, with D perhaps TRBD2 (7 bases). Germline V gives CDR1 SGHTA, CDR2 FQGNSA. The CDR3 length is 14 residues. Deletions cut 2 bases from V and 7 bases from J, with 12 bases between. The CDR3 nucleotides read TGTGCCAGCAGCTTAATGAGGGGGGGTAATGAGCAGTTCTTC. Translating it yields CASSLMRGGNEQFF.

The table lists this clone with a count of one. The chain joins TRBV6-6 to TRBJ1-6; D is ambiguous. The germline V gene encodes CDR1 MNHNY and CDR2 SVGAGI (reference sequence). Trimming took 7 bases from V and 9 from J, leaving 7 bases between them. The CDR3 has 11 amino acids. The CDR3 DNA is TGTGCCAGCAAAAACGGTTCACCCCTCCACTTT. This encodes CASKNGSPLHF.

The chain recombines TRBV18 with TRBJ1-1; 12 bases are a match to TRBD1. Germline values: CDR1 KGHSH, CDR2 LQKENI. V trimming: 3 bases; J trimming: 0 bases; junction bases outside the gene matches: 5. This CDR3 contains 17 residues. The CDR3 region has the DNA TGTGCCAGCTCACCGGGACAGGGGGCTTTTTTGAACACTGAAGCTTTCTTT. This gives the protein CASSPGQGAFLNTEAFF.

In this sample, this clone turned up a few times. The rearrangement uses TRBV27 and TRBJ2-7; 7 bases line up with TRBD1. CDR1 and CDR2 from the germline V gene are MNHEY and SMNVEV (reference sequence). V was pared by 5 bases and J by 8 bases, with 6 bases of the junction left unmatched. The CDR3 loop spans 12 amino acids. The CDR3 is CASSPWTGKQYF. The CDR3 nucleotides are TGTGCCAGCAGTCCCTGGACAGGAAAGCAGTACTTC.

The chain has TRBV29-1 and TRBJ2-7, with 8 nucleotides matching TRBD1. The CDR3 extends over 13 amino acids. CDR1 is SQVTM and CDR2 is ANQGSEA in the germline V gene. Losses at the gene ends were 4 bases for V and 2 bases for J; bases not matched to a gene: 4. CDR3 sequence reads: CSVVGQGTYEQYF. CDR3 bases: TGCAGCGTTGTTGGACAGGGAACCTACGAGCAGTACTTC.

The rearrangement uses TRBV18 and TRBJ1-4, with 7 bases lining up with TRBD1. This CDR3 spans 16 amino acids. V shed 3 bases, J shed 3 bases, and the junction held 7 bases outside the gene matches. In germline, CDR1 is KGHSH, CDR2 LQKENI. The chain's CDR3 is CASSPGTASSNEKLFF. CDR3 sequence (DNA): TGTGCCAGCTCACCGGGGACAGCCTCTTCTAATGAAAAACTGTTTTTT.

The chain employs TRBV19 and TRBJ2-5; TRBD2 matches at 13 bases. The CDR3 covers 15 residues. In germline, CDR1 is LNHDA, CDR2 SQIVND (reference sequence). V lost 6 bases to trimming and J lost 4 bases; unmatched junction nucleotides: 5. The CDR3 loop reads CASRTTSGGAETQYF. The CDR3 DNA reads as TGTGCCAGTAGAACCACTAGCGGGGGGGCAGAGACCCAGTACTTC. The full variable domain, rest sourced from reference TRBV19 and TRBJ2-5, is DGGITQSPKYLFRKEGQNVTLSCEQNLNHDAMYWYRQDPGQGLRLIYYSQIVNDFQKGDIAEGYSVSREKKESFPLTVTSAQKNPTAFYLCASRTTSGGAETQYFGPGTRLLVL.

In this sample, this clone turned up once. Written as DNA, the CDR3 is TGTGCCAGCAGTTCTCGGGGTAGCGGGGGGTCTGGGGAGACCCAGTACTTC. Amino acid sequence: CASSSRGSGGSGETQYF. V usage is TRBV27 and J usage is TRBJ2-5; TRBD2 matches 10 bases. Germline CDR1 and CDR2: MNHEY and SMNVEV (reference sequence). The V segment lost 4 bases and the J segment 5 bases; nucleotides outside the gene matches: 13. The CDR3 has 17 amino acids.

CDR3 nucleotide sequence: TGTGCCAGCAGCTTTAGCGGGGGGGCGAACGGGGAGCTGTTTTTT. Its translation: CASSFSGGANGELFF. This rearrangement joins TRBV5-4 to TRBJ2-2; 11 bases match TRBD2. The CDR3 is made up of 15 amino acids. Germline V gene data show CDR1 as SGHNT and CDR2 as YYREEE (reference sequence). Trimming cost V 2 bases and J 7 bases; bases outside gene matches: 4.

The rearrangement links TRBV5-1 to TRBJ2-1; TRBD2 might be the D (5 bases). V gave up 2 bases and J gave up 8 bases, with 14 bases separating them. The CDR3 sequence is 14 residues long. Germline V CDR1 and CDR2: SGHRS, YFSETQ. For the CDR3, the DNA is TGCGCCAGCAGCTTCGGGCACCCGAGGGATGAGCAGTTCTTC. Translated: CASSFGHPRDEQFF.

CDR3 in amino acids: CASTLGTGDTGELFF. DNA for the CDR3: TGTGCCAGCACCCTGGGGACAGGGGACACCGGGGAGCTGTTTTTT. V gene TRBV2 combines with J gene TRBJ2-2; 10 positions agree with TRBD1. CDR1 and CDR2 (germline): SNHLY, FYNNEI. V lost 7 bases, J lost 3 bases, and 5 bases stayed unmatched. The CDR3 length is 15 residues. Combining the CDR3 with reference TRBV2 and TRBJ2-2 gives the whole variable domain EPEVTQTPSHQVTQMGQEVILRCVPISNHLYFYWYRQILGQKVEFLVSFYNNEISEKSEIFDDQFSVERPDGSNFTLKIRSTKLEDSAMYFCASTLGTGDTGELFFGEGSRLTVL.

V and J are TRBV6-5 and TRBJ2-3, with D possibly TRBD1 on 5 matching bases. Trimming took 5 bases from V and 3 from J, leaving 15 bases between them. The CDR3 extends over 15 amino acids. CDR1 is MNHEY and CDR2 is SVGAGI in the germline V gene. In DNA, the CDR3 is TGTGCCAGCAGTAGTGATGGGGCCCGTACAGATACGCAGTATTTT. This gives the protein CASSSDGARTDTQYF.

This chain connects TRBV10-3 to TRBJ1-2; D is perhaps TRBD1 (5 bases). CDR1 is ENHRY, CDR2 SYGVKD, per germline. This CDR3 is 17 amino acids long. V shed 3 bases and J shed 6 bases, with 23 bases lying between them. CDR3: CAISDPAGKVISHGYTF. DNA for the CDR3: TGTGCCATCAGTGACCCGGCAGGGAAGGTTATTTCCCATGGCTACACCTTC.

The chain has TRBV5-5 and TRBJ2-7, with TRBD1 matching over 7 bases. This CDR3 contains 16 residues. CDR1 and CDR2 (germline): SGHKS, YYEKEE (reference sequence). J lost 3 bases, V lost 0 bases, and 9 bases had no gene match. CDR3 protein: CASSLVRTGSFYEQYF. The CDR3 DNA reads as TGTGCCAGCAGCTTGGTGAGGACAGGATCTTTCTACGAGCAGTACTTC.

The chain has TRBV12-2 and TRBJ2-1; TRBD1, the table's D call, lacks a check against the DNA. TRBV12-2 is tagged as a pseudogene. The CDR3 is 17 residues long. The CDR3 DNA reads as TGTGCAAGTCGCTTAGGAGATTGCGAGGGGGCGGAAAGGGAGCAGTTCTTC. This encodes CASRLGDCEGAEREQFF.

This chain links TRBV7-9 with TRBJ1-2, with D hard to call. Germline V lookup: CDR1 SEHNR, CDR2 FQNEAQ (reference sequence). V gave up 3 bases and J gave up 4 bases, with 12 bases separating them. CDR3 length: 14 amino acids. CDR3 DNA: TGTGCCAGCAGCTTTGTCCAGGATACCTATGGCTACACCTTC. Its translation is CASSFVQDTYGYTF. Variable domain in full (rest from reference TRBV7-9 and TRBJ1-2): DTGVSQNPRHKITKRGQNVTFRCDPISEHNRLYWYRQTLGQGPEFLTYFQNEAQLEKSRLLSDRFSAERPKGSFSTLEIQRTEQGDSAMYLCASSFVQDTYGYTFGSGTRLTVV.

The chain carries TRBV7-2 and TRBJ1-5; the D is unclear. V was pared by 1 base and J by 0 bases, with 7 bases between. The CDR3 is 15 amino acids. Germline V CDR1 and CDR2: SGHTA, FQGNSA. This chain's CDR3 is CASSLVGNSNQPQHF. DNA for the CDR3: TGTGCCAGCAGCTTAGTCGGGAATAGCAATCAGCCCCAGCATTTT.

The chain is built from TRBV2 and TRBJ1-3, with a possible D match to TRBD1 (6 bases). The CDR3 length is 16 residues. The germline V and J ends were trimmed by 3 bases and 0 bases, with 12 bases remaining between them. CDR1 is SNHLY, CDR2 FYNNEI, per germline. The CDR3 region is CASSDHRVSSGNTIYF. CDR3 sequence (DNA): TGTGCCAGCAGTGACCACAGGGTTAGCTCTGGAAACACCATATATTTT.

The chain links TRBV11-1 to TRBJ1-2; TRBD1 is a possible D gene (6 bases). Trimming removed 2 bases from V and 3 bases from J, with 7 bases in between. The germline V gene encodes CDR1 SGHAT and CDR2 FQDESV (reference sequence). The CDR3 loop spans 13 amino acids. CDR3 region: CASSLRQDYGYTF. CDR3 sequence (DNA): TGTGCCAGCAGCTTAAGACAGGACTATGGCTACACCTTC.

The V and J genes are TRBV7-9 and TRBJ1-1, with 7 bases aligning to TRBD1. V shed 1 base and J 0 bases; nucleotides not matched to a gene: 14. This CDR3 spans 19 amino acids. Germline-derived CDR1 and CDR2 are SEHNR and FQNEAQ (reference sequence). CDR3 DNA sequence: TGTGCCAGCAGCTTAGGGCTGCGTGCCAGGGGGAACGTGAACACTGAAGCTTTCTTT. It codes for CASSLGLRARGNVNTEAFF. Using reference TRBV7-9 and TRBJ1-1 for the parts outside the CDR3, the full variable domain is DTGVSQNPRHKITKRGQNVTFRCDPISEHNRLYWYRQTLGQGPEFLTYFQNEAQLEKSRLLSDRFSAERPKGSFSTLEIQRTEQGDSAMYLCASSLGLRARGNVNTEAFFGQGTRLTVV.

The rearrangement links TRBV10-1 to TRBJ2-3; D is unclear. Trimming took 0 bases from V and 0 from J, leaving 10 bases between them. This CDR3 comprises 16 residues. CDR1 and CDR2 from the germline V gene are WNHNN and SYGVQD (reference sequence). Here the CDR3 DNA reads TGCGCCAGCAGTGAGTCAAGCACCCTAAGCACAGATACGCAGTATTTT. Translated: CASSESSTLSTDTQYF.

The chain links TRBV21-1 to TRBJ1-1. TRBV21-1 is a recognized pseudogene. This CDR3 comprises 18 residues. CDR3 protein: CASSKKLGAGGLITEAFF. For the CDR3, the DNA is TGTGCCAGCAGCAAAAAGCTGGGTGCAGGAGGGTTAATCACTGAAGCTTTCTTT.

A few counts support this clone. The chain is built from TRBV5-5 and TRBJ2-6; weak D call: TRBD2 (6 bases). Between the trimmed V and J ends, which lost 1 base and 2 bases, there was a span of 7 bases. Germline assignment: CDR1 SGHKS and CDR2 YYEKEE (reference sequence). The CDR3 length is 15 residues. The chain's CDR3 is CASSLWGAGANVLTF. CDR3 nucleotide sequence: TGTGCCAGCAGCTTGTGGGGGGCTGGGGCCAACGTCCTGACTTTC.